Each of the 9 T cell receptor beta chains below was sequenced from the same sample in a study of long-term antiretroviral therapy in people with HIV. They ran version v3.0 of the immunoSEQ assay at survey level. The assay was immunoSEQ multiplex PCR, and TCRdb's table has in-frame clones only and misses some. The sample includes 15,000 to 20,000 clones, around 84% seen only once; the top ten take 4% to 5.5%. Specimen: unsorted PBMCs, collected 0.1 years before starting antiretroviral therapy. These TCRs come from a man between 18 and 35 years old with HIV.

CDR3 DNA sequence: TGCGCCAGCAAATCGTCCGGGGCTTGGGGCAATGAGCAGTTCTTC. Its translation: CASKSSGAWGNEQFF. The gene calls are TRBV5-1 and TRBJ2-1; D tentatively fits TRBD1 or TRBD2 (5 bases each). The CDR3 is 15 amino acids. Trimming cost V 6 bases and J 6 bases, with 19 bases left between them. Germline CDR1 and CDR2: SGHRS and YFSETQ. Combining the CDR3 with reference TRBV5-1 and TRBJ2-1 gives the whole variable domain KAGVTQTPRYLIKTRGQQVTLSCSPISGHRSVSWYQQTPGQGLQFLFEYFSETQRNKGNFPGRFSGRQFSNSRSEMNVSTLELGDSALYLCASKSSGAWGNEQFFGPGTRLTVL.

The rearrangement uses TRBV23-1 and TRBJ2-7; D is ambiguous. TRBV23-1 carries the ORF label, with uncertain function. Trimming took off 4 bases at V and 0 bases at J, with 16 bases between the two ends. CDR3 length: 16 residues. The CDR3 DNA reads TGCGCCAGCAGTCCTGTCCGACTCATACTCTCCTACGAGCAGTACTTC. It codes for CASSPVRLILSYEQYF.

This sequence joins TRBV5-4 and TRBJ2-1, with TRBD2 matching over 11 bases. Germline V gene sequence: CDR1 SGHNT, CDR2 YYREEE (reference sequence). This CDR3 contains 18 residues. Losses at the gene ends were 3 bases for V and 2 bases for J; bases not matched to a gene: 10. This chain's CDR3 is CASSSGTSGSTAYNEQFF. DNA of the CDR3: TGTGCCAGCAGCTCCGGGACTAGCGGATCCACTGCCTACAATGAGCAGTTCTTC.

This clone was seen a few times. This chain links TRBV28 with TRBJ2-5; possible D gene TRBD1, 7 bases. CDR1 and CDR2 (germline): MDHEN, SYDVKM. The CDR3 is made up of 17 amino acids. V lost 8 bases, J lost 5 bases, and 27 bases lay in between. CDR3 residues: CASGGMGQQELGETQYF. The DNA for the CDR3 is TGTGCCAGCGGCGGGATGGGACAGCAGGAACTCGGGGAGACCCAGTACTTC.

This clone has a handful of counts. J is TRBJ2-7 and V is TRBV6-1, with unresolved D. V shed 7 bases and J shed 1 base, with 14 bases lying between them. The germline V gene encodes CDR1 MNHNS and CDR2 SASEGT. There are 14 residues in the CDR3. This chain's CDR3 is CASIQRWQSYEQYF. The CDR3 DNA reads TGTGCCAGCATACAGAGGTGGCAGTCCTACGAGCAGTACTTC.

The chain is built from TRBV11-1 and TRBJ2-5; the D gene is possibly TRBD2 (5 bases). The germline V gene encodes CDR1 SGHAT and CDR2 FQDESV (reference sequence). CDR3 length: 12 amino acids. V lost 5 bases and J lost 4, with 8 bases in between. The CDR3 region is CASSPEGETQYF. The CDR3 DNA follows: TGTGCCAGCAGCCCCGAGGGAGAGACCCAGTACTTC.

This rearrangement joins TRBV2 to TRBJ2-2; 9 bases agree with TRBD1. This CDR3 has 16 residues. Losses at the gene ends were 3 bases for V and 10 bases for J; bases not matched to a gene: 12. Looked up from germline, CDR1 is SNHLY and CDR2 is FYNNEI. The CDR3 protein is CASSEQILGTGKELFF. The DNA of the CDR3 is TGTGCCAGCAGTGAGCAGATTCTCGGGACAGGGAAGGAGCTGTTTTTT.

V and J are TRBV7-8 and TRBJ2-1; 11 positions agree with TRBD1. Unmatched junction bases numbered 8, after V lost 10 bases and J lost 9 bases. The CDR3 sequence is 13 residues long. Germline CDR1 is SGHVS and CDR2 is FQNEAQ. The CDR3 spells CATGGQGVGEQFF. The DNA of the CDR3 is TGTGCCACAGGGGGACAGGGGGTGGGTGAGCAGTTCTTC. Combining the CDR3 with reference TRBV7-8 and TRBJ2-1 gives the whole variable domain GAGVSQSPRYKVAKRGQDVALRCDPISGHVSLFWYQQALGQGPEFLTYFQNEAQLDKSGLPSDRFFAERPEGSVSTLKIQRTQQEDSAVYLCATGGQGVGEQFFGPGTRLTVL.

The V gene is TRBV6-5, the J gene TRBJ2-5; tentative D call: TRBD2 (6 bases). Trimming removed 2 bases from V and 5 bases from J, with 15 bases in between. Germline V gene sequence: CDR1 MNHEY, CDR2 SVGAGI. The CDR3 loop spans 15 amino acids. The CDR3 DNA reads as TGTGCCAGCAGTTACGACGGGAGCAGTAGGGAGACCCAGTACTTC. Encoded protein: CASSYDGSSRETQYF.